This paragraph covers one TCR beta chain sequence. This clone showed up just once. The antigen this receptor binds is unknown. Per-base qualities were not stored, and no clone one base away is much larger. This entry belongs to a study of control samples from healthy donors and cancer patients (dated by TCRdb to about 2020). Deletion took 7 bases off V and 6 bases off J, with a span of 6 bases between the germline ends. The CDR1 and CDR2 encoded by the germline V gene are SGDLS and YYNGEE. Its CDR3 holds 10 amino acids, cysteine through phenylalanine. The kept DNA is CDR3 alone, 30 bases in frame from the first base. The library was made by the immunoSEQ multiplex PCR assay. This is the immuneACCESS table as TCRdb keeps it, with only in-frame sequences that have V and J called. A part of the clones is gone; compared with another copy, unresolved V genes explain less than half, and the rest is unexplained. The sample profile shows around 89,000 clones; roughly four fifths of them were found once. Over 7.5% of the sample is in the top ten clones.

What was sequenced was blood. Recombination connected TRBV9 to TRBJ2-3, with the identity of the D gene unclear. The clonotype was recovered from a woman aged 55-69 years in good health. The nucleotides read TGTGCCAGCGGTGATGATACGCAGTATTTT. Protein translation: CASGDDTQYF.